This TCR beta chain was identified during a study of T cells in localized non-small cell lung cancer. Study outcomes and limitations: Across samples, adjacent lung featured a median around 56 of the top 100 tumor clones. Prolonged overall survival went with higher T cell density in the blood. Compared with tumor, uninvolved adjacent lung displayed greater T cell clonality, ranking highest overall.

As regards this clone: Its antigen is unknown.

The repertoire was sequenced with immunoSEQ multiplex PCR; TCRdb's copy has only in-frame clones and lacks some. The sample records approximately 70,000 clones, 85% to 90% being singletons. The CDR3 is made up of 13 amino acids. J lost 10 bases, V lost 1 base, and 6 bases had no gene match. Germline V lookup: CDR1 LNHDA, CDR2 SQIVND (reference sequence). The TCR was taken from a male donor older than 55 with stage III squamous cell lung carcinoma. The material was peripheral blood, obtained before any cancer treatment. The rearrangement joins TRBV19 to TRBJ2-7, with TRBD1 matching over 8 bases. In DNA form, the CDR3 reads TGTGCCAGTAGTATAGGCGACAGGGGCCGACAGTACTTC. It codes for CASSIGDRGRQYF.